These 7 T cell receptor beta chains came from one sample sequenced in a study of blood T cells in healthy people across ages. Then a second PCR, running roughly 6 to 11 cycles, was carried out with a sample-barcoded 5' primer and a J-beta primer mix. MiXCR, applied by TCRdb to the 5' RACE reads, yields one record per CDR3 protein. The repertoire holds about 720,000 distinct CDR3 sequences, with around a fifth as singletons. Material: blood. The receptors derive from a man between 65 and 85 years old in good health.

The chain joins TRBV19 to TRBJ2-1; no definite D call. Trimming took 6 bases from V and 9 from J, leaving 6 bases between them. This CDR3 comprises 10 residues. Looked up from germline, CDR1 is LNHDA and CDR2 is SQIVND (reference sequence). This chain's CDR3 is CASRGSEQFF. CDR3 DNA sequence: TGTGCCAGTAGGGGGTCTGAGCAGTTCTTC.

V is TRBV14 and J is TRBJ2-6; D gene unclear. Germline V gene data show CDR1 as SGHDN and CDR2 as FVKESK. Trimming took off 0 bases at V and 0 bases at J, with 12 bases between the two ends. The CDR3 contains 18 residues. In DNA form, the CDR3 reads TGTGCCAGCAGCCAAGAAGGCTACGGACGCTCTGGGGCCAACGTCCTGACTTTC. Amino acid sequence: CASSQEGYGRSGANVLTF.

The rearrangement links TRBV5-1 to TRBJ1-6, with TRBD1 matching 7 bases. CDR3 length equals 16 residues. Germline loops: CDR1 SGHRS, CDR2 YFSETQ. J was trimmed by 3 bases and V by 0 bases; bases with no gene match: 3. As DNA, the CDR3 is TGCGCCAGCAGCTTGGGGCAGGGGGGCTATAATTCACCCCTCCACTTT. Its protein product is CASSLGQGGYNSPLHF.

This clonotype was counted at least ten times. This chain links TRBV5-1 with TRBJ1-2; 8 bases fit TRBD1. The CDR3 length is 13 residues. Trimming took 4 bases from V and 4 from J; bases not matched to a gene: 3. CDR1 is SGHRS and CDR2 is YFSETQ in the germline V gene. CDR3 sequence: CASSPGTGYGYTF. The CDR3 nucleotides read TGCGCCAGCAGCCCCGGGACAGGCTATGGCTACACCTTC.

The genes are TRBV10-3 and TRBJ2-5, with 8 bases identical to TRBD1. The J call may be wrong; the DNA end is better matched by TRBJ2-7. Germline lookup yields CDR1 ENHRY and CDR2 SYGVKD. The CDR3 loop spans 21 amino acids. The CDR3 coding sequence is TGTGCCATCAGTGAGTCGGGGAGGACAGGGAGTGGCGACGAGAGATCCTACGAGCAGTACTTC. This sequence encodes CAISESGRTGSGDERSYEQYF.

The rearrangement joins TRBV11-3 to TRBJ2-1; TRBD2 matches at 7 bases. The CDR3 is 14 residues long. V trimming: 7 bases; J trimming: 3 bases; junction bases outside the gene matches: 6. The germline CDR1 and CDR2 sequences are SGHNT and YENEEA. Here the CDR3 reads CASTGIAGYNEQFF. The CDR3 coding sequence is TGTGCCAGCACCGGGATAGCGGGCTACAATGAGCAGTTCTTC.

This clonotype appeared a few times. The V gene is TRBV6-5, the J gene TRBJ1-4; the D is unclear. CDR3 length: 15 residues. Germline values: CDR1 MNHEY, CDR2 SVGAGI. The germline V and J ends were trimmed by 6 bases and 0 bases, with 11 bases remaining between them. CDR3 amino acids: CASRRALTTNEKLFF. The CDR3 nucleotides are TGTGCCAGCAGACGAGCACTTACAACTAATGAAAAACTGTTTTTT.